The T cell receptor (beta chain) described here comes from a study of beta chain features in type 1 diabetes. Whole-study context: There were 107,917,701 sorted cells examined across all samples. Findings of the study overall: An over-representation of cells with high TCR expression could result from cDNA sequencing. Type 1 diabetes patients had TCRB CDR3s that were shorter (moderately but significantly so) in all four CD4+ subsets.

Every isolated RNA sample was fully reverse transcribed, so sequencing captured expressed TCRB transcripts. TCRdb keeps only in-frame clones here, not all; method: immunoSEQ multiplex PCR. The sample consists of 100,000 to 150,000 clones, roughly 17% of them appearing once. Trimming pared 8 bases from V and 7 bases from J, leaving 18 bases between. CDR1 is SNHLY, CDR2 FYNNEI, per germline. The CDR3 covers 14 residues. This clone was picked up a small number of times. Its specificity is not known. The receptor's source is a man aged 18 to 29 with type 1 diabetes. Sequencing input: central memory CD4+ T cells from blood. The chain joins TRBV2 to TRBJ2-1, with D perhaps TRBD1 (6 bases). The CDR3 bases are TGTGCCAGCGGGGCAGCAGGGGCCCAAAATGAGCAGTTCTTC. Its translation: CASGAAGAQNEQFF.